At least ten counts were recorded for the clone carrying this TCR beta chain. Germline assignment: CDR1 DFQATT and CDR2 SNEGSKA (reference sequence). The CDR3 contains 12 residues. V was trimmed by 2 bases and J by 3 bases, leaving 7 bases between them. This sample was taken from a study of patients and donors after allogeneic stem cell transplantation. TCRdb called the RT-PCR reads again in MiXCR, with one record for every CDR3 protein. This table has 45,000 to 65,000 distinct CDR3 sequences, approximately 12% appearing once. The chain uses TRBV20-1 and TRBJ1-2; the D is unclear. Sequenced material: blood, either unsorted or a sorted T cell fraction (not recorded which). This clonotype was obtained from a human donor who was either an allogeneic HSCT recipient or a stem cell or donor lymphocyte infusion donor (not recorded which). It is not recorded whose cells these are; they may come from a transplant donor. CDR3 DNA: TGCAGTGCTAGATGGGCGGACTATGGCTACACCTTC. Translation gives CSARWADYGYTF.